The entry below gives a single T cell receptor (beta chain) sequence along with its context. Its antigen is currently unknown. CDR3 size: 15 residues. CDR1 SGDLS and CDR2 YYNGEE come from the germline V gene. V lost 3 bases and J lost 8; bases outside the gene matches: 7. Generated by immunoSEQ multiplex PCR, the TCRdb table keeps only in-frame clones and is missing some. The table has about 81,000 clones, 84% seen once; the top ten hold around 6.6%. This entry is derived from a study of OX40 agonist ivuxolimab in advanced cancers. General study results and limits: Clonal expansion by week 6 occurred in CD4+ and CD8+ blood T cells (at 0.1 to 3.0 mg/kg).

The starting material was CD4+ or CD8+ T cells sorted from blood, obtained in a trial of the OX40 agonist ivuxolimab. This receptor was identified in an adult with an advanced solid tumor such as melanoma, head and neck, liver or kidney cancer. This sequence joins TRBV9 and TRBJ1-4, with 10 bases lining up with TRBD1. This CDR3 reads CASSGGDRGLEKLFF. The CDR3 DNA follows: TGTGCCAGCAGCGGAGGCGACAGGGGGCTGGAAAAACTGTTTTTT.